A selection of T cell receptor beta chains follows, all from one sample in a study of T cells after yellow fever vaccination. TCRdb analysed the 5' RACE reads with MiXCR anew, one entry per CDR3 protein. The sample lists approximately 610,000 distinct CDR3 sequences; roughly a sixth were seen once. The sequenced sample was PBMCs, obtained more than 4 days after the first yellow fever vaccination. The receptors originated from a man younger than 35 who received the YFV17D yellow fever vaccine. The CDR3 runs from the conserved cysteine through the conserved F or W. D genes are given only for firm matches. Size is omitted from some rows. Given values are once, few, many or a class for expanded clones.

CDR3 DNA: TGTGCCAGCAGACCTGGGACAGACTTTCATAGCAATCAGCCCCAGCATTTT
CDR3 protein: CASRPGTDFHSNQPQHF
D gene: TRBD1
clone size: NA
J gene: TRBJ1-5
V gene: TRBV27

CDR3 DNA: TGTGCCAGCTCACCGGGACAGGGGGCATTGAATTCACCCCTCCACTTT
CDR3 protein: CASSPGQGALNSPLHF
D gene: TRBD1
clone size: few
J gene: TRBJ1-6
V gene: TRBV18

CDR3 DNA: TGTGCCAGCAGCCACCGGACAGGGGCTGATGAGCAGTTCTTC
CDR3 protein: CASSHRTGADEQFF
D gene: TRBD1
clone size: NA
J gene: TRBJ2-1
V gene: TRBV7-2

CDR3 DNA: TGCGCCAGCAGCTTTGGAGGGTCGGAGACTGAAGCTTTCTTT
CDR3 protein: CASSFGGSETEAFF
D gene: NA
clone size: NA
J gene: TRBJ1-1
V gene: TRBV5-1

CDR3 DNA: TGCGCCAGCAGCCAGGGGACTGTCTCTGGAAACACCATATATTTT
CDR3 protein: CASSQGTVSGNTIYF
D gene: NA
clone size: NA
J gene: TRBJ1-3
V gene: TRBV4-1

CDR3 DNA: TGTGCCAGCAGCCCACCGGGACTAGCGTCTCTGGAGCAGTTCTTC
CDR3 protein: CASSPPGLASLEQFF
D gene: TRBD2
clone size: few
J gene: TRBJ2-1
V gene: TRBV7-9

CDR3 DNA: TGTGCCAGCAGTGAAGCCAGGGGGACGAAGTATCAGCCCCAGCATTTT
CDR3 protein: CASSEARGTKYQPQHF
D gene: TRBD1
clone size: few
J gene: TRBJ1-5
V gene: TRBV6-1

CDR3 DNA: TGTGCCAGCAGTTCGGCGGGGATTCGTCAGCCCCAGCATTTT
CDR3 protein: CASSSAGIRQPQHF
D gene: NA
clone size: few
J gene: TRBJ1-5
V gene: TRBV12-3/TRBV12-4

CDR3 DNA: TGTGCCACCAGTGACGACAGGGCCCTAATATTTAACGAGCAGTACTTC
CDR3 protein: CATSDDRALIFNEQYF
D gene: TRBD1
clone size: few
J gene: TRBJ2-7
V gene: TRBV24-1

CDR3 DNA: TGCAGTGCTAGTTCCCCAGGGGCCCGCGGGAATGAGCAGTTCTTC
CDR3 protein: CSASSPGARGNEQFF
D gene: NA
clone size: NA
J gene: TRBJ2-1
V gene: TRBV20-1

CDR3 DNA: TGTGCCAGTAGTCCTCAAGCGGGAGCGGGGCACGAGCAGTACTTC
CDR3 protein: CASSPQAGAGHEQYF
D gene: TRBD2
clone size: NA
J gene: TRBJ2-7
V gene: TRBV19

CDR3 DNA: TGTGCCAGCAGTGAAATCGGGGAAGATACGCAGTATTTT
CDR3 protein: CASSEIGEDTQYF
D gene: NA
clone size: NA
J gene: TRBJ2-3
V gene: TRBV2

CDR3 DNA: TGTGCCAGCAGCCCTCAGCGCCACAATGAGCAGTTCTTC
CDR3 protein: CASSPQRHNEQFF
D gene: NA
clone size: few
J gene: TRBJ2-1
V gene: TRBV7-8

CDR3 DNA: TGTGCCAGCAGTTTAAGAGAGGGGGCAAGGCAGCCCCAGCATTTT
CDR3 protein: CASSLREGARQPQHF
D gene: TRBD1
clone size: few
J gene: TRBJ1-5
V gene: TRBV27

CDR3 DNA: TGTGCCAGCTCTCCGACAGGCCACACAGATACGCAGTATTTT
CDR3 protein: CASSPTGHTDTQYF
D gene: NA
clone size: few
J gene: TRBJ2-3
V gene: TRBV18

CDR3 DNA: TGTGCCAGCAGTCCTCGACTAGCGGAGAGCACAGATACGCAGTATTTT
CDR3 protein: CASSPRLAESTDTQYF
D gene: TRBD2
clone size: few
J gene: TRBJ2-3
V gene: TRBV27

CDR3 DNA: TGTGCCAGCAGCTTAAGGAGAATCCCCGGTGAGCAGTTCTTC
CDR3 protein: CASSLRRIPGEQFF
D gene: NA
clone size: few
J gene: TRBJ2-1
V gene: TRBV7-3

CDR3 DNA: TGTGCCATCAGTGAGTACGCTAATCAGCCCCAGCATTTT
CDR3 protein: CAISEYANQPQHF
D gene: NA
clone size: NA
J gene: TRBJ1-5
V gene: TRBV10-3

CDR3 DNA: TGTGCCACCACAGGTTTCTATGGCTACACCTTC
CDR3 protein: CATTGFYGYTF
D gene: NA
clone size: NA
J gene: TRBJ1-2
V gene: TRBV12-3/TRBV12-4

CDR3 DNA: TGCAGTGCTAGAGATGGAGTGAATGAGCAGTTCTTC
CDR3 protein: CSARDGVNEQFF
D gene: NA
clone size: few
J gene: TRBJ2-1
V gene: TRBV20-1

CDR3 DNA: TGTGCCAGTAGTATAGGACTGGTGGTCAATGAGCAGTTCTTC
CDR3 protein: CASSIGLVVNEQFF
D gene: NA
clone size: few
J gene: TRBJ2-1
V gene: TRBV19

CDR3 DNA: TGTGCCAGCAGCTTATTTGGTTCAGATACGCAGTATTTT
CDR3 protein: CASSLFGSDTQYF
D gene: NA
clone size: few
J gene: TRBJ2-3
V gene: TRBV7-9

CDR3 DNA: TGTGCCAGCTCACCAGTAGACATTGCCGCCGATTTAAACACTGAAGCTTTCTTT
CDR3 protein: CASSPVDIAADLNTEAFF
D gene: NA
clone size: many
J gene: TRBJ1-1
V gene: TRBV18

CDR3 DNA: TGTGCCAGCAGCCCAACAGTAAGACAGGGAGTGTTCTTC
CDR3 protein: CASSPTVRQGVFF
D gene: TRBD1
clone size: NA
J gene: TRBJ2-1
V gene: TRBV7-9

CDR3 DNA: TGTGCCAGCACCGAAGAGGGGGTTTCCTACGAGCAGTACTTC
CDR3 protein: CASTEEGVSYEQYF
D gene: NA
clone size: NA
J gene: TRBJ2-7
V gene: TRBV12-3/TRBV12-4

CDR3 DNA: TGTGCCAGCTTTAAACTGGCAGGGTATACCGGGGAGCTGTTTTTT
CDR3 protein: CASFKLAGYTGELFF
D gene: NA
clone size: NA
J gene: TRBJ2-2
V gene: TRBV6-2/TRBV6-3

CDR3 DNA: TGCGCCAGCAGCCAAAGTCCTCATAACAATCAAGGAGACTATGGCTACACCTTC
CDR3 protein: CASSQSPHNNQGDYGYTF
D gene: NA
clone size: few
J gene: TRBJ1-2
V gene: TRBV4-1

CDR3 DNA: TGTGCCAGCAGCCCCTCCTACCTTAGCACAGATACGCAGTATTTT
CDR3 protein: CASSPSYLSTDTQYF
D gene: NA
clone size: NA
J gene: TRBJ2-3
V gene: TRBV7-3

CDR3 DNA: TGTGCCAGCAGCCAAAGACATGGCTCTGGAAACACCATATATTTT
CDR3 protein: CASSQRHGSGNTIYF
D gene: NA
clone size: few
J gene: TRBJ1-3
V gene: TRBV9

CDR3 DNA: TGCAGTGCTAGAGTTCCTAGGGCCCTCTACGAGCAGTACTTC
CDR3 protein: CSARVPRALYEQYF
D gene: NA
clone size: few
J gene: TRBJ2-7
V gene: TRBV20-1

CDR3 DNA: TGTGCCAGCAGCCGCGGGGCAGGGGTAGGAGAGACCCAGTACTTC
CDR3 protein: CASSRGAGVGETQYF
D gene: NA
clone size: few
J gene: TRBJ2-5
V gene: TRBV12-3/TRBV12-4

CDR3 DNA: TGTGCCAGCAGTACCGGGACTAGTGCAGATACGCAGTATTTT
CDR3 protein: CASSTGTSADTQYF
D gene: TRBD2
clone size: NA
J gene: TRBJ2-3
V gene: TRBV28

CDR3 DNA: TGCGCCAGCAGCCAAGATCCGGGACTAGCGGGGGGACGATTCACAGATACGCAGTATTTT
CDR3 protein: CASSQDPGLAGGRFTDTQYF
D gene: TRBD2
clone size: few
J gene: TRBJ2-3
V gene: TRBV4-3

CDR3 DNA: TGTGCCAGCAGTATTACAGGGGTAGCCGGGGAGCTGTTTTTT
CDR3 protein: CASSITGVAGELFF
D gene: TRBD1
clone size: few
J gene: TRBJ2-2
V gene: TRBV28

CDR3 DNA: TGCAGTGCTAGTGCGGCTTACAATGAGCAGTTCTTC
CDR3 protein: CSASAAYNEQFF
D gene: NA
clone size: few
J gene: TRBJ2-1
V gene: TRBV20-1

CDR3 DNA: TGTGCCAGCACCCCGGGGCCAGCTCAGGGTGGCTGGACCCAGTACTTC
CDR3 protein: CASTPGPAQGGWTQYF
D gene: NA
clone size: few
J gene: TRBJ2-5
V gene: TRBV12-3/TRBV12-4

CDR3 DNA: TGTGCCAGCAGTGAACAGGGGGCATCGGAGACCCAGTACTTC
CDR3 protein: CASSEQGASETQYF
D gene: TRBD1
clone size: many
J gene: TRBJ2-5
V gene: TRBV25-1

CDR3 DNA: TGCGCCAGCAGCCAAGTTTCAGCGAAAAACACCGGGGAGCTGTTTTTT
CDR3 protein: CASSQVSAKNTGELFF
D gene: NA
clone size: few
J gene: TRBJ2-2
V gene: TRBV4-1

CDR3 DNA: TGTGCCAGCAGCTTTTCCGGGGAGGGGGGCGACGAGCAGTACTTC
CDR3 protein: CASSFSGEGGDEQYF
D gene: NA
clone size: few
J gene: TRBJ2-7
V gene: TRBV5-6

CDR3 DNA: TGTGCCAGCAGCTTACCAAGAAAGGAGAACCCCCTGAACAGAACGTCCTCGTTGGAGACCCAGTACTTC
CDR3 protein: CASSLPRKENPLNRTSSLETQYF
D gene: NA
clone size: NA
J gene: TRBJ2-5
V gene: TRBV7-2

CDR3 DNA: TGTGCCAGCAGTGGACTGATCACAGATACGCAGTATTTT
CDR3 protein: CASSGLITDTQYF
D gene: NA
clone size: NA
J gene: TRBJ2-3
V gene: TRBV25-1

CDR3 DNA: TGTGCCAGCAGCGTGACTAGCGGGGATAATGAGCAGTTCTTC
CDR3 protein: CASSVTSGDNEQFF
D gene: TRBD2
clone size: NA
J gene: TRBJ2-1
V gene: TRBV9

CDR3 DNA: TGTGCCAGCAGTGGGACAGGGGGGATGTACACTGAAGCTTTCTTT
CDR3 protein: CASSGTGGMYTEAFF
D gene: TRBD1
clone size: NA
J gene: TRBJ1-1
V gene: TRBV6-1

CDR3 DNA: TGCGCCAGCAGCCCAGGAATTGGGACAGGGACCTACGAGCAGTACTTC
CDR3 protein: CASSPGIGTGTYEQYF
D gene: TRBD1
clone size: NA
J gene: TRBJ2-7
V gene: TRBV5-1

CDR3 DNA: TGTGCCTGGAGTGTATATGGAGATACGCAGTATTTT
CDR3 protein: CAWSVYGDTQYF
D gene: NA
clone size: few
J gene: TRBJ2-3
V gene: TRBV30

CDR3 DNA: TGTGCCAGCAGAACGGGGGCCAGGAGCTCCTACGAGCAGTACTTC
CDR3 protein: CASRTGARSSYEQYF
D gene: NA
clone size: NA
J gene: TRBJ2-7
V gene: TRBV6-1

CDR3 DNA: TGTGCCAGCAGCTTAAATGCCGGAGGACAGGGTCTGGTGGATACGCAGTATTTT
CDR3 protein: CASSLNAGGQGLVDTQYF
D gene: TRBD1
clone size: few
J gene: TRBJ2-3
V gene: TRBV7-6

CDR3 DNA: TGTGCCAGCAGCTCTGTGGACAGGGATGAGACCCAGTACTTC
CDR3 protein: CASSSVDRDETQYF
D gene: TRBD1
clone size: NA
J gene: TRBJ2-5
V gene: TRBV11-2

CDR3 DNA: TGCAGTGCTAGAGCCTCTCTCTCACTAGAAAACATTCAGTACTTC
CDR3 protein: CSARASLSLENIQYF
D gene: NA
clone size: few
J gene: TRBJ2-4
V gene: TRBV20-1

CDR3 DNA: TGTGCCAGCAGCGTAGGGGCCGTTTATGGCTACACCTTC
CDR3 protein: CASSVGAVYGYTF
D gene: NA
clone size: NA
J gene: TRBJ1-2
V gene: TRBV9

CDR3 DNA: TGCAGTGCTACTAAGGGTCGTAACAAAAACATTCAGTACTTC
CDR3 protein: CSATKGRNKNIQYF
D gene: NA
clone size: few
J gene: TRBJ2-4
V gene: TRBV20-1

CDR3 DNA: TGCGCCAGCAGCTTGGTTACCTACACCGGGGAGCTGTTTTTT
CDR3 protein: CASSLVTYTGELFF
D gene: NA
clone size: many
J gene: TRBJ2-2
V gene: TRBV5-1

CDR3 DNA: TGTGCCAGCAGCTTAGTGGCAGGGGGCAATCAGCCCCAGCATTTT
CDR3 protein: CASSLVAGGNQPQHF
D gene: NA
clone size: NA
J gene: TRBJ1-5
V gene: TRBV7-2

CDR3 DNA: TGCAGTGCTAGGGACGGAAACTACGAGCAGTACTTC
CDR3 protein: CSARDGNYEQYF
D gene: NA
clone size: few
J gene: TRBJ2-7
V gene: TRBV20-1